The clone carrying this TCR beta chain was detected many times. The antigen is unknown. The data were taken from a study of spatial heterogeneity in lung cancer. Study at large: Each distinct TCR and UMI combination averaged more than ten appearances in raw reads.

One entry per CDR3 protein, called by TCRdb with MiXCR from the 5' RACE reads. The table records some 22,000 distinct CDR3 sequences, about 4.4% of them present only once. General observations from the study: TCRs found ubiquitously expanded in tumor appeared in blood more at resection than at follow-up.

Indicated time point: sample taken at primary tumor resection. The donors comprised 60 to 80 untreated early-stage non-small cell lung cancer patients. Whole RNA came from tumor, nontumor lung or frozen PBMC and was sequenced without being sorted. Sample: PBMCs, taken at surgery. The clonotype was recovered from a male donor with early-stage non-small cell lung cancer.

Here the CDR3 reads CASSYEVNEQFF. The CDR3 nucleotides are TGTGCCAGCAGCTATGAGGTGAATGAGCAGTTCTTC. The chain carries TRBV12-3 or TRBV12-4 and TRBJ2-1; D not resolved. The V end was cut by 6 bases, the J end by 7 bases, with 10 bases between. The CDR3 runs 12 residues.